Listed below are T cell receptor beta chains from one sample, sequenced in a study of cytomegalovirus exposure and HLA in healthy donors. Here immunoSEQ multiplex PCR was the method, and the copy in TCRdb shows in-frame clones only, minus some. The sample's table shows around 100,000 clones. What was sequenced was PBMCs. These receptors were collected from a man aged 30 to 45 in good health and CMV-seronegative. Each CDR3 is given with its conserved first and last residue. Fields, in order: D gene, J gene, V gene, CDR3 DNA, CDR3 protein. The D gene is left open where the match is weak.

d_call: NA; j_call: TRBJ2-6; v_call: TRBV7-7; cdr3_nt: TGTGCCAGCAGCCCCCGGGACACGTACTCTGGGGCCAACGTCCTGACTTTC; cdr3_aa: CASSPRDTYSGANVLTF
d_call: NA; j_call: TRBJ1-4; v_call: TRBV7-6; cdr3_nt: TGTGCCAGCAGCTTAGTGCAAAATGAAAAACTGCTTTTT; cdr3_aa: CASSLVQNEKLLF
d_call: TRBD1; j_call: TRBJ2-7; v_call: TRBV29-1; cdr3_nt: TGCAGCGTAGTGGTTCACGGGACAGGGGACTCCTACGAGCAGTACTTC; cdr3_aa: CSVVVHGTGDSYEQYF
d_call: NA; j_call: TRBJ2-7; v_call: TRBV12-1; cdr3_nt: TGTGCCAGCAGTGGGGGGGACAGGGGCACCTACGAGCAGTACTTC; cdr3_aa: CASSGGDRGTYEQYF
d_call: NA; j_call: TRBJ2-1; v_call: TRBV14; cdr3_nt: TGTGCCAGCAGCCAAGATTGGGCGGGGGCCTCCCAGGAGTTCTTC; cdr3_aa: CASSQDWAGASQEFF
d_call: TRBD1; j_call: TRBJ1-6; v_call: TRBV28; cdr3_nt: TGTGCCAGCAGGGGCCAGGGGGGTTCCCCCCTCCACTTT; cdr3_aa: CASRGQGGSPLHF
d_call: NA; j_call: TRBJ1-2; v_call: TRBV9; cdr3_nt: TGTGCCAGCAGCGAAACTTTGAGTGGCTACACCTTC; cdr3_aa: CASSETLSGYTF
d_call: TRBD2; j_call: TRBJ2-3; v_call: TRBV29-1; cdr3_nt: TGCAGCGTTGGTGGTTCAAGCGGGGGAGGCACAGATACGCAGTATTTT; cdr3_aa: CSVGGSSGGGTDTQYF
d_call: NA; j_call: TRBJ2-2; v_call: TRBV7-9; cdr3_nt: TGTGCCAGCAGCTTATCCGGGCTAGCTCCCGGGGAGCTGTTTTTT; cdr3_aa: CASSLSGLAPGELFF
d_call: NA; j_call: TRBJ2-6; v_call: TRBV27; cdr3_nt: TGTGCCAGCAGTTCCCCCAGACTCCTTGGGGCCAACGTCCTGACTTTC; cdr3_aa: CASSSPRLLGANVLTF
d_call: NA; j_call: TRBJ2-1; v_call: TRBV7-2; cdr3_nt: TGTGCCAGCAGCTTTAGTAACGTGCACAATGAGCAGTTCTTC; cdr3_aa: CASSFSNVHNEQFF
d_call: NA; j_call: TRBJ2-2; v_call: TRBV2; cdr3_nt: TGTGCCAGCAGTGAACAGAACACCGGGGAGCTGTTTTTT; cdr3_aa: CASSEQNTGELFF
d_call: NA; j_call: TRBJ2-7; v_call: TRBV9; cdr3_nt: TGTGCCAGCAGCGTGAGCCCCGTCTACGAGCAGTACTTC; cdr3_aa: CASSVSPVYEQYF
d_call: TRBD1; j_call: TRBJ2-2; v_call: TRBV28; cdr3_nt: TGTGCCACCATAGAGACCGGGACAGGGGCCGTCGGGGAGCTGTTTTTT; cdr3_aa: CATIETGTGAVGELFF
d_call: NA; j_call: TRBJ2-7; v_call: TRBV6-5; cdr3_nt: TGTGCCAGCAGTTACTCGGACAGAGGCTCCTACGAGCAGTACTTC; cdr3_aa: CASSYSDRGSYEQYF
d_call: NA; j_call: TRBJ1-5; v_call: TRBV5-1; cdr3_nt: TGCGCCAGCAGCCCGGGTTGGACAAGCAATAGCAATCAGCCCCAGCATTTT; cdr3_aa: CASSPGWTSNSNQPQHF
d_call: TRBD2; j_call: TRBJ2-5; v_call: TRBV9; cdr3_nt: TGTGCCAGCAGCGTAGGTGCAGGGAGGGGTCAAGAGACCCAGTACTTC; cdr3_aa: CASSVGAGRGQETQYF
d_call: TRBD1; j_call: TRBJ1-6; v_call: TRBV5-6; cdr3_nt: TGTGCCAGCAGCGGAGACAGGGGGCATATTGGTTCACCCCTCCACTTT; cdr3_aa: CASSGDRGHIGSPLHF
d_call: TRBD1; j_call: TRBJ2-7; v_call: TRBV2; cdr3_nt: TGTGCCACCCAGGGGGAACCTTACGAGCAGTACTTC; cdr3_aa: CATQGEPYEQYF
d_call: NA; j_call: TRBJ2-7; v_call: TRBV5-1; cdr3_nt: TGCGCCAGCAGCTCCCCTAACTACGAGCAGTACTTC; cdr3_aa: CASSSPNYEQYF
d_call: TRBD1; j_call: TRBJ2-1; v_call: TRBV5-1; cdr3_nt: TGCGCCAGCAGCCCGCCGACAGGGATCGGTAGCAATGAGCAGTTCTTC; cdr3_aa: CASSPPTGIGSNEQFF
d_call: NA; j_call: TRBJ2-1; v_call: TRBV7-9; cdr3_nt: TGTGCCAGCAGCTTAAGTTACGCTAACGATGAGCAGTTCTTC; cdr3_aa: CASSLSYANDEQFF
d_call: TRBD1; j_call: TRBJ1-4; v_call: TRBV2; cdr3_nt: TGTGCCAGCAGCGAGACAGGGGGCGGTGAAAAACTGTTTTTT; cdr3_aa: CASSETGGGEKLFF
d_call: TRBD1; j_call: TRBJ2-7; v_call: TRBV18; cdr3_nt: TGTGCCAGCTCATCCGGGACAGGGTCGGGCGAGCAGTACTTC; cdr3_aa: CASSSGTGSGEQYF
d_call: TRBD1; j_call: TRBJ2-7; v_call: TRBV6-5; cdr3_nt: TGTGCCAGCTCAGGAGAGGACAGGGGGAAGTACGAGCAGTACTTC; cdr3_aa: CASSGEDRGKYEQYF
d_call: NA; j_call: TRBJ1-4; v_call: TRBV6-5; cdr3_nt: TGTGCCAGCAGTTGGGGGCTACTAGGTGGGACTGAAAAACTGTTTTTT; cdr3_aa: CASSWGLLGGTEKLFF
d_call: TRBD2; j_call: TRBJ2-7; v_call: TRBV28; cdr3_nt: TGTGCCAGCAGTATCAGAACTAGCGGGGGGGCGGGTGAGCAGTACTTC; cdr3_aa: CASSIRTSGGAGEQYF
d_call: TRBD2; j_call: TRBJ2-7; v_call: TRBV10-2; cdr3_nt: TGCGCCAGCCTTTCTAGCGGGGGTACCTACGAGCAGTACTTC; cdr3_aa: CASLSSGGTYEQYF
d_call: NA; j_call: TRBJ1-5; v_call: TRBV6-1; cdr3_nt: TGTGCCAGCAGTGAAAGTACCCATACAGGGCAGCATTTT; cdr3_aa: CASSESTHTGQHF
d_call: NA; j_call: TRBJ2-1; v_call: TRBV5-6; cdr3_nt: TGTGCCAGCACCTTGCGCGGGTTCAATGAGCAGTTCTTC; cdr3_aa: CASTLRGFNEQFF
d_call: NA; j_call: TRBJ1-3; v_call: TRBV4-3; cdr3_nt: TGCGCCAGCAGCCAAGACAGGGTAATAGGAAACACCATATATTTT; cdr3_aa: CASSQDRVIGNTIYF
d_call: TRBD1; j_call: TRBJ2-7; v_call: TRBV30; cdr3_nt: TGTGCCTGGAGTAGGGGACAGGGTATACACGAGCAGTACTTC; cdr3_aa: CAWSRGQGIHEQYF
d_call: TRBD1; j_call: TRBJ2-1; v_call: TRBV7-8; cdr3_nt: TGTGCCAGCAGCTTAGGGGCAGGGGGCTTGAATGAGCAGTTCTTC; cdr3_aa: CASSLGAGGLNEQFF
d_call: NA; j_call: TRBJ1-4; v_call: TRBV7-2; cdr3_nt: TGTGCCAGCAGCTTAGACAGGGCTAATGAAAAACTGTTTTTT; cdr3_aa: CASSLDRANEKLFF
d_call: TRBD1; j_call: TRBJ1-5; v_call: TRBV7-2; cdr3_nt: TGTGCCAGCAGCCTGACAGGGGGCAATCAGCCCCAGCATTTT; cdr3_aa: CASSLTGGNQPQHF
d_call: NA; j_call: TRBJ2-5; v_call: TRBV20-1; cdr3_nt: TGCAGTGCTTCCGTCGGGACCCAGTACTTC; cdr3_aa: CSASVGTQYF
d_call: NA; j_call: TRBJ1-5; v_call: TRBV6-1; cdr3_nt: TGTGCCAGCACACTGGGGGGGACTCAGCCCCAGCATTTT; cdr3_aa: CASTLGGTQPQHF
d_call: NA; j_call: TRBJ2-1; v_call: TRBV7-2; cdr3_nt: TGTGCCAGCAGCCTCGATTCCAGGGGTTACAATGAGCAGTTCTTC; cdr3_aa: CASSLDSRGYNEQFF
d_call: NA; j_call: TRBJ2-7; v_call: TRBV18; cdr3_nt: TGTGCCAGCTCACCGCAGCACAGGGAATACGAGCAGTACTTC; cdr3_aa: CASSPQHREYEQYF
d_call: TRBD1; j_call: TRBJ1-1; v_call: TRBV5-6; cdr3_nt: TGTGCCAGCAGGGGACAGGGGGCGGACACTGAAGCTTTCTTT; cdr3_aa: CASRGQGADTEAFF